The rows below give T cell receptor beta chains drawn from one sample of a study of T cell changes during pregnancy in multiple sclerosis. Assay used: immunoSEQ multiplex PCR; TCRdb lists only in-frame clones, some missing. Counted here are approximately 34,000 clones, 90% to 95% occurring once; the ten biggest clones make up roughly 0.46%. The sample in question was CD4+ T cells from peripheral blood mononuclear cells, obtained after pregnancy. The receptors were gathered from a female donor with multiple sclerosis, enrolled in a pregnancy study. Each CDR3 is given with its conserved first and last residue. D genes are given only for firm matches. The size of a clone is reported for some rows only, either as once, few or many, or as a class for expanded clones.

TRBV27	TRBJ1-1	.	TRBD1	11	CASLDRDEAFF	TGTGCCAGCCTGGACAGGGATGAAGCTTTCTTT
TRBV5-1	TRBJ2-1	once	TRBD2	16	CASNPLSGSSYNEQFF	TGCGCCAGCAACCCCCTTAGCGGGAGCTCCTACAATGAGCAGTTCTTC
TRBV9	TRBJ2-3	once	.	18	CASSGPWGTFVVPDTQYF	TGTGCCAGCAGCGGCCCCTGGGGGACATTCGTCGTCCCAGATACGCAGTATTTT
TRBV19	TRBJ1-6	.	TRBD1	14	CASSSRGYNSPLHF	TGTGCCAGTAGTTCCAGGGGGTATAATTCACCCCTCCACTTT
TRBV29-1	TRBJ2-5	.	.	13	CSVESNSQETQYF	TGCAGCGTTGAATCCAACAGCCAAGAGACCCAGTACTTC
TRBV7-3	TRBJ2-2	.	TRBD2	14	CASSFKAGDGELFF	TGTGCCAGCAGCTTTAAAGCGGGGGACGGGGAGCTGTTTTTT
TRBV9	TRBJ2-2	.	TRBD2	17	CASSVVGGGASTGELFF	TGTGCCAGCAGCGTAGTTGGCGGGGGGGCAAGCACCGGGGAGCTGTTTTTT
TRBV7-6	TRBJ1-1	.	.	13	CASSPLGGTEAFF	TGTGCCAGCAGCCCCCTGGGGGGCACTGAAGCTTTCTTT
TRBV10-3	TRBJ2-1	.	.	16	CAISESGGHGYNEQFF	TGTGCCATCAGTGAGTCCGGCGGCCACGGGTACAATGAGCAGTTCTTC
TRBV5-4	TRBJ1-6	.	.	15	CASSPVPVPNSPLHF	TGTGCCAGCAGCCCCGTCCCGGTGCCTAATTCACCCCTCCACTTT
TRBV6-6	TRBJ1-1	.	.	14	CASSSKGGDTEAFF	TGTGCCAGCAGTTCCAAGGGAGGGGACACTGAAGCTTTCTTT
TRBV7-3	TRBJ2-7	.	TRBD2	15	CASSSGTSGSYEQYF	TGTGCCAGCAGCTCCGGGACTAGCGGTTCCTACGAGCAGTACTTC
TRBV21-1	TRBJ1-2	.	.	17	CASSKALGQGANYGYTF	TGTGCCAGCAGCAAAGCGCTCGGGCAGGGGGCGAACTATGGCTACACCTTC
TRBV11-2	TRBJ1-1	.	TRBD1	13	CASSLTGVGEAFF	TGTGCCAGCAGCTTAACAGGGGTAGGTGAAGCTTTCTTT
TRBV18	TRBJ1-3	.	TRBD1	19	CASSQNPGQGVHSGNTIYF	TGTGCCAGCTCTCAAAATCCGGGACAGGGAGTCCACAGTGGAAACACCATATATTTT
TRBV4-3	TRBJ1-1	.	TRBD1	15	CASSLSSDRGTEAFF	TGCGCCAGCAGCCTCTCTTCGGACAGGGGCACTGAAGCTTTCTTT
TRBV7-2	TRBJ1-2	.	.	15	CASSSVMGREGGYTF	TGTGCCAGCAGCTCTGTTATGGGACGGGAGGGTGGCTACACCTTC
TRBV2	TRBJ1-2	few	TRBD1	15	CASSLGTARDYGYTF	TGTGCCAGCAGCCTCGGGACAGCCAGGGACTATGGCTACACCTTC